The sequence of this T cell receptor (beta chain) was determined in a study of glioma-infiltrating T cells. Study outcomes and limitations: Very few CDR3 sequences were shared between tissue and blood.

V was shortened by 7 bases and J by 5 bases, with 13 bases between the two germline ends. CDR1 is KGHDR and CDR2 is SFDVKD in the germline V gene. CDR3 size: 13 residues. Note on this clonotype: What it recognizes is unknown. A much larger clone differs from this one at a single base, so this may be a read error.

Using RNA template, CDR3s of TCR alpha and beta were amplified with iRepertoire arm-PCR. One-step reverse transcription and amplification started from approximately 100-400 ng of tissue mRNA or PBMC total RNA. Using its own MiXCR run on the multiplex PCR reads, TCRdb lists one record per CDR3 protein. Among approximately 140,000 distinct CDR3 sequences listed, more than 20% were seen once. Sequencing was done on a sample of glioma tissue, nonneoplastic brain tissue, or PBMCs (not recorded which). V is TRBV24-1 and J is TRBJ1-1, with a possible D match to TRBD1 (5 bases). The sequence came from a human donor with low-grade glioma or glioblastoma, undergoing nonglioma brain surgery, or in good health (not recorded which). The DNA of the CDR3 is TGTGCCACCAGGTTAAAGGACAAAACTGAAGCTTTCTTT. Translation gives CATRLKDKTEAFF.